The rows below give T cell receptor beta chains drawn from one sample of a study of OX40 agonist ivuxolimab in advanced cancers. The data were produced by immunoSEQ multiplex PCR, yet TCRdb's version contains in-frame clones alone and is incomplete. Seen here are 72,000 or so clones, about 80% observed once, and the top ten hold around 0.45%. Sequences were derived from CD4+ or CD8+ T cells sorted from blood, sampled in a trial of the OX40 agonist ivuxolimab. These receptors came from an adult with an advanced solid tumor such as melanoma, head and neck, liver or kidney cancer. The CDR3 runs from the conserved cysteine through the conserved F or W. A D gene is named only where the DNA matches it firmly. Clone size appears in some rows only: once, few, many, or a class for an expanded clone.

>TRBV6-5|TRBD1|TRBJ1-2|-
CAASGQGAHGYTF
TGTGCCGCAAGTGGGCAGGGGGCGCATGGCTACACCTTC
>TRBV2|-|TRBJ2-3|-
CASSRGDTDTQYF
TGTGCCAGCAGCCGGGGCGACACAGATACGCAGTATTTT
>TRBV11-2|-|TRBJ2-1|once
CASSFKGGHWEQFF
TGTGCCAGCAGCTTTAAGGGGGGCCATTGGGAGCAGTTCTTC
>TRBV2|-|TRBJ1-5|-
CASSADYQPQHF
TGTGCCAGCAGTGCCGACTATCAGCCCCAGCATTTT
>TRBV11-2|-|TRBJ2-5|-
CASSFERGSETQYF
TGTGCCAGCAGCTTTGAGAGGGGATCAGAGACCCAGTACTTC
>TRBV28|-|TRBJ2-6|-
CASKSGANVLTF
TGTGCCAGCAAGTCTGGGGCCAACGTCCTGACTTTC
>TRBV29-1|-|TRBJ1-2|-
CSVVTGLGGYTF
TGCAGCGTTGTGACGGGCCTAGGGGGCTACACCTTC
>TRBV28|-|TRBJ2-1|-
CASSFGLARNEQFF
TGTGCCAGCAGTTTTGGTCTGGCGAGGAATGAGCAGTTCTTC
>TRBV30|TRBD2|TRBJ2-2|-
CAWSRGGRRPGELFF
TGTGCCTGGAGTAGGGGCGGGAGGCGGCCCGGGGAGCTGTTTTTT
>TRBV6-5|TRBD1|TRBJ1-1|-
CASSSSRQGRGEAFF
TGTGCCAGCAGTTCCTCTCGACAGGGGCGGGGTGAAGCTTTCTTT
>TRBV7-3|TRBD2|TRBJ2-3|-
CASSLTSGKQDTQYF
TGTGCCAGCAGCTTAACTAGCGGGAAGCAAGATACGCAGTATTTT
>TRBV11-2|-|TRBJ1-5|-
CASSLEGGNQPQHF
TGTGCCAGCAGCTTAGAGGGCGGGAATCAGCCCCAGCATTTT
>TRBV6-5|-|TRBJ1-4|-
CASRGGRPDEKLFF
TGTGCCAGCAGAGGCGGGAGGCCAGATGAAAAACTGTTTTTT
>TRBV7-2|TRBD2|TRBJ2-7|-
CASSEYAGTRSYEQYF
TGTGCCAGCAGCGAGTACGCCGGGACTAGGTCCTACGAGCAGTACTTC
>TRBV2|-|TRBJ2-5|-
CASSRGLKETQYF
TGTGCCAGCTCACGGGGGCTCAAAGAGACCCAGTACTTC
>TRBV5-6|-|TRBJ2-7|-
CASSLQGYEQYF
TGTGCCAGCAGCTTACAGGGCTACGAGCAGTACTTC
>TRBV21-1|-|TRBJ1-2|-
CASSKRGGEFYGYTF
TGTGCCAGCAGCAAACGGGGAGGCGAATTCTATGGCTACACCTTC
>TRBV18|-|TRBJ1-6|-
CASSPPTRSPLHF
TGTGCCAGCTCACCACCCACCCGGTCACCCCTCCACTTT
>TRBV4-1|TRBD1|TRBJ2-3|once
CASSQVGDRGKSTDTQYF
TGCGCCAGCAGCCAAGTTGGGGACAGGGGAAAAAGCACAGATACGCAGTATTTT
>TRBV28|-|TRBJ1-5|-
CASSPIGTGAQPQHF
TGTGCCAGCAGCCCGATAGGGACCGGGGCCCAGCCCCAGCATTTT
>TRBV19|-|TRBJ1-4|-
CASSTVINEKLFF
TGTGCCAGTAGTACAGTAATTAATGAAAAACTGTTTTTT
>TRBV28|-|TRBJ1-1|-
CASTPGATEAFF
TGTGCCAGCACCCCAGGGGCCACTGAAGCTTTCTTT
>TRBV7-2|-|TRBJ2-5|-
CASSLAHGETQYF
TGTGCCAGCAGCTTAGCGCATGGAGAGACCCAGTACTTC
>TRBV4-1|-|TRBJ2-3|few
CASSQGGGAGTDTQYF
TGCGCCAGCAGCCAAGGAGGGGGGGCGGGCACAGATACGCAGTATTTT
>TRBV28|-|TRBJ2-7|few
CASTAAGMAQYEQYF
TGTGCCAGCACCGCTGCCGGGATGGCGCAGTACGAGCAGTACTTC
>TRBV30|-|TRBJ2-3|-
CAWSVGDIDTQYF
TGTGCCTGGAGTGTGGGTGATATAGATACGCAGTATTTT
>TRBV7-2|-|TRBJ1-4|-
CASSPVAGPRLGNEKLFF
TGTGCCAGCAGCCCCGTCGCAGGTCCTCGTTTGGGTAATGAAAAACTGTTTTTT
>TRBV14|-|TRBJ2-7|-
CASSQEASYYEQYF
TGTGCCAGCAGCCAAGAAGCAAGTTACTACGAGCAGTACTTC
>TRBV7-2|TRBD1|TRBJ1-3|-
CASSPRTGSGNTIYF
TGTGCCAGCAGCCCGAGGACAGGGTCAGGAAACACCATATATTTT
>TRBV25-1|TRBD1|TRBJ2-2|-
CASRKTGTGYTGELFF
TGTGCCAGCAGAAAAACCGGGACAGGGTATACCGGGGAGCTGTTTTTT
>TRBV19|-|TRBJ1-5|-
CASRHRAESYSNQPQHF
TGTGCCAGTAGACATAGGGCGGAATCATATAGCAATCAGCCCCAGCATTTT
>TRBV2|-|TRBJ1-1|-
CASSVEGSTEAFF
TGTGCCAGCAGTGTTGAGGGGAGCACTGAAGCTTTCTTT
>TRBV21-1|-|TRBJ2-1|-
CASTINRTSGKDEQFF
TGTGCCAGCACCATAAATCGGACTAGCGGGAAGGATGAGCAGTTCTTC
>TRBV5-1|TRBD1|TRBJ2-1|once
CASSFGDRQDEQFF
TGCGCCAGCAGCTTCGGGGACAGGCAGGATGAGCAGTTCTTC
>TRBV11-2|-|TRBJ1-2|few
CASSFSGSYGYTF
TGTGCCAGCAGCTTTTCAGGGTCCTATGGCTACACCTTC
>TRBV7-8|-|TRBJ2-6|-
CASSSYGGRDVLTF
TGTGCCAGCAGCTCTTACGGGGGAAGGGACGTCCTGACTTTC
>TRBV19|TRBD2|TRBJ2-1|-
CASSSPRAGSSNEQFF
TGTGCCAGTAGTTCCCCCCGAGCGGGGTCAAGTAACGAGCAGTTCTTC
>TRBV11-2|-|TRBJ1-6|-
CASSLGGTLHF
TGTGCCAGCAGCTTGGGGGGTACACTCCACTTT
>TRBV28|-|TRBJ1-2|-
CASTVGQMGYTF
TGTGCCAGCACCGTGGGGCAGATGGGCTACACCTTC
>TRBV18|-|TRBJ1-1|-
CASSPPNRNTEAFF
TGTGCCAGCTCACCACCAAACAGGAACACTGAAGCTTTCTTT
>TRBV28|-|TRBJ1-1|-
CASSLSREAFF
TGTGCCAGCAGTTTATCCCGCGAAGCTTTCTTT
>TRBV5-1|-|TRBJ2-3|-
CASSFRDSRTDTQYF
TGCGCCAGCAGCTTCCGGGACTCCCGCACAGATACGCAGTATTTT
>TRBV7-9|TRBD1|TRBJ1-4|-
CASSSQGAVGEKLFF
TGTGCCAGCAGCTCACAGGGGGCGGTCGGTGAAAAACTGTTTTTT
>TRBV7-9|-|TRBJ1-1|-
CASSPRGPLTEAFF
TGTGCCAGCAGCCCGCGGGGGCCCCTCACTGAAGCTTTCTTT
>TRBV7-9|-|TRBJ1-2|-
CASSLGVRYGYTF
TGTGCCAGCAGCTTGGGGGTGCGGTATGGCTACACCTTC
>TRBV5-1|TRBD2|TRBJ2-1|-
CASSSIAGGLGNEQFF
TGCGCCAGCAGCTCAATAGCGGGGGGGCTGGGCAATGAGCAGTTCTTC
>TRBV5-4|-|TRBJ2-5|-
CANKETQYF
TGTGCCAACAAAGAGACCCAGTACTTC
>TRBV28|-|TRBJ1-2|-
CASSSSGSGYTF
-
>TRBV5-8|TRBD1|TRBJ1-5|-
CASSRTGVGQPQHF
TGTGCCAGCAGCCGAACAGGGGTCGGCCAGCCCCAGCATTTT
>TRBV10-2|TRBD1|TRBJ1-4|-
CASSRGQPLATNEKLFF
TGCGCCAGCAGTAGGGGACAGCCGCTGGCAACTAATGAAAAACTGTTTTTT
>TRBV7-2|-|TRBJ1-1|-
CASSFGGARGTEAFF
TGTGCCAGCAGCTTTGGGGGGGCGCGTGGCACTGAAGCTTTCTTT
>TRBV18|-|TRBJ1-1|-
CASGGSLDTEAFF
TGTGCCAGCGGGGGGTCCTTAGACACTGAAGCTTTCTTT
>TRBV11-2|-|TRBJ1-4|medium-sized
CASSTPGGQVEKLFF
TGTGCCAGCAGCACCCCCGGAGGGCAGGTCGAAAAACTGTTTTTT
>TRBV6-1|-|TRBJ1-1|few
CASSEVGLNTEAFF
TGTGCCAGCAGTGAAGTGGGCCTGAACACTGAAGCTTTCTTT
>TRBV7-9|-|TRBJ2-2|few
CASSPRRGPTGELFF
TGTGCCAGCAGCCCAAGGAGGGGGCCAACCGGGGAGCTGTTTTTT